A single sample gave rise to the 11 T cell receptor beta chains below, sequenced in a study of shared clonotypes between healthy human individuals. TCRdb's copy holds only in-frame clones and misses some; the assay was immunoSEQ multiplex PCR. This table holds fewer than 3 million clones, 85% to 95% found once. The specimen sequenced was naive CD4+ T cells from PBMCs. Subset here: CD45RA+ positively selected. The receptors originated from a man aged 18 to 35 in good health. Some clones in this sample may be carry-over from other donors' samples.

The chain combines TRBV5-1 with TRBJ2-1; possibly TRBD2 for D (5 bases). In germline, CDR1 is SGHRS, CDR2 YFSETQ. With 7 bases removed from V and 4 bases from J, the gap between germline ends came to 6 bases. The CDR3 is 11 amino acids. The CDR3 loop reads CASGEYNEQFF. In DNA, the CDR3 is TGCGCCAGCGGGGAGTACAATGAGCAGTTCTTC.

The rearrangement links TRBV27 to TRBJ1-2, with D uncertain. Between the trimmed V and J ends, which lost 10 bases and 0 bases, there was a span of 21 bases. Germline V gene lookup returns CDR1 MNHEY and CDR2 SMNVEV (reference sequence). CDR3 size: 16 residues. The DNA of the CDR3 is TGTGCCACCTTGCCGGGCGGGGTCAGAACTAACTATGGCTACACCTTC. Its translation: CATLPGGVRTNYGYTF.

The chain couples TRBV6-5 to TRBJ1-5; TRBD1 might be the D (5 bases). Germline V gene lookup returns CDR1 MNHEY and CDR2 SVGAGI. V was pared by 5 bases and J by 4 bases, with 15 bases between. The CDR3 is made up of 15 amino acids. The CDR3 DNA reads as TGTGCCAGCAGTAGTCTACAGGTGGGGAATCAGCCCCAGCATTTT. It yields the protein CASSSLQVGNQPQHF.

The rearrangement joins TRBV18 to TRBJ1-5; D is possibly TRBD1 (5 bases). Germline V gives CDR1 KGHSH, CDR2 LQKENI. V shed 4 bases and J shed 7 bases, with 14 bases lying between them. This CDR3 has 14 amino acids. The CDR3 protein is CASSRQGPSQPQHF. In nucleotides, the CDR3 is TGTGCCAGCTCACGGCAGGGTCCGAGCCAGCCCCAGCATTTT.

The chain is built from TRBV6-6 and TRBJ1-1; D call uncertain. V gave up 8 bases and J gave up 3 bases, with 16 bases separating them. The CDR3 extends over 14 amino acids. Germline CDR1 is MNHNY and CDR2 is SVGAGI (reference sequence). The CDR3 is CASSLNADDTEAFF. The CDR3 region has the DNA TGTGCCAGCTCCCTTAATGCTGATGACACTGAAGCTTTCTTT.

This clone showed up just once. V and J are TRBV2 and TRBJ2-5; TRBD1 aligns across 8 bases. The CDR3 sequence is 12 residues long. Germline V CDR1 and CDR2: SNHLY, FYNNEI. With V trimmed by 8 bases and J by 5 bases, 4 bases remained unmatched. CDR3 region: CASARGPETQYF. CDR3 bases: TGTGCCAGCGCCAGGGGGCCTGAGACCCAGTACTTC.

This rearrangement joins TRBV18 to TRBJ2-2, with D perhaps TRBD2 (5 bases). Trimming left V 3 bases short and J 1 base short, with 12 bases between. This CDR3 is 16 amino acids long. Germline CDR1 and CDR2: KGHSH and LQKENI. CDR3 sequence: CASSPTLDWNTGELFF. The CDR3, as DNA: TGTGCCAGCTCACCCACACTGGACTGGAACACCGGGGAGCTGTTTTTT.

The chain uses TRBV28 and TRBJ2-7, with 7 bases fitting TRBD2. With 2 bases clipped from V and 3 bases from J, the junction kept 7 bases outside the gene matches. Per germline, CDR1 MDHEN and CDR2 SYDVKM. This CDR3 has 15 amino acids. As DNA, the CDR3 is TGTGCCAGCAGTTTAATCTCTAGCGGTAGCTACGAGCAGTACTTC. Translating gives CASSLISSGSYEQYF.

The V call is TRBV10-3, the J call TRBJ1-5, with 8 bases matching TRBD1. Germline V gene sequence: CDR1 ENHRY, CDR2 SYGVKD. Trimming removed 0 bases from V and 5 bases from J; junction bases left unmatched: 9. The CDR3 totals 17 residues. The CDR3, as DNA: TGTGCCATCAGTGAGTCGCCCACAGGGGGATTAGATCAGCCCCAGCATTTT. It encodes CAISESPTGGLDQPQHF.

The chain joins TRBV9 to TRBJ2-7; 7 bases match TRBD1. The CDR3 covers 17 residues. Per the germline V gene, CDR1 is SGDLS and CDR2 is YYNGEE. Trimming cost V 0 bases and J 6 bases; bases outside gene matches: 15. CDR3 region: CASSVAPHREAGGEQYF. The CDR3, as DNA: TGTGCCAGCAGCGTAGCGCCCCATAGGGAAGCAGGGGGCGAGCAGTACTTC.

The V call is TRBV7-2, the J call TRBJ2-3, with D perhaps matching TRBD2 (6 bases). The germline V and J ends were trimmed by 5 bases and 4 bases, with 22 bases remaining between them. The length of the CDR3 is 17 residues. Germline V gene data show CDR1 as SGHTA and CDR2 as FQGNSA. The CDR3, as DNA: TGTGCCAGCAGCGCGGGGTTACGGGGGAGAGGGTCAGATACGCAGTATTTT. Its translation is CASSAGLRGRGSDTQYF.